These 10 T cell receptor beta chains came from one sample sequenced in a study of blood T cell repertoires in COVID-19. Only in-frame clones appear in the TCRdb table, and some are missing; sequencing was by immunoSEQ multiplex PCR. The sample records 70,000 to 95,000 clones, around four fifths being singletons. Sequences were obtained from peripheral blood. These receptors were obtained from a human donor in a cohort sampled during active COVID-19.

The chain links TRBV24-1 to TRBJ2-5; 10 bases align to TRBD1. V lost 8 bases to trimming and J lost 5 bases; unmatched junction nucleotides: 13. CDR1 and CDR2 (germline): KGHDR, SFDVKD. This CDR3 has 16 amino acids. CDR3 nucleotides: TGTGCCACCAATTTACAGGACAGGGGGTCCGAGGAGACCCAGTACTTC. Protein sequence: CATNLQDRGSEETQYF.

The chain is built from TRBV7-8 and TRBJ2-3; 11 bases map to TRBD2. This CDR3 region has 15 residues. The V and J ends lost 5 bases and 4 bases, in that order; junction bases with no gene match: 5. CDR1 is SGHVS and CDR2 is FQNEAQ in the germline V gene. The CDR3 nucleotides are TGTGCCAGCAGCCCACTAGCGGGAGAACCAGATACGCAGTATTTT. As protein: CASSPLAGEPDTQYF.

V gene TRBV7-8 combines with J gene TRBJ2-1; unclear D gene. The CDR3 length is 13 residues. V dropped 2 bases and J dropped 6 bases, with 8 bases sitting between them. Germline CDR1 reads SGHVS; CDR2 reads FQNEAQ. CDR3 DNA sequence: TGTGCCAGCAGCTTAACCAGAATCAATGAGCAGTTCTTC. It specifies CASSLTRINEQFF.

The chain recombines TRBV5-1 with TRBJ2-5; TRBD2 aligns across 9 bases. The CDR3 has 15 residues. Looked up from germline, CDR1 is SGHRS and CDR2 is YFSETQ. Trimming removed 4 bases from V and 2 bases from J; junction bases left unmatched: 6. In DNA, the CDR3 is TGCGCCAGCAGCATAAGCGGGGGGTCACAAGAGACCCAGTACTTC. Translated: CASSISGGSQETQYF.

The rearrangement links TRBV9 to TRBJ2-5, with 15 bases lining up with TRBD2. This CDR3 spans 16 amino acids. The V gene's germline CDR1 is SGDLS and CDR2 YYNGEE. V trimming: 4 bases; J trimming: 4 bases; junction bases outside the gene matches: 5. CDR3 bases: TGTGCCAGCAGCACCGGGACTAGCGGGGGGTTAGAGACCCAGTACTTC. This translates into CASSTGTSGGLETQYF.

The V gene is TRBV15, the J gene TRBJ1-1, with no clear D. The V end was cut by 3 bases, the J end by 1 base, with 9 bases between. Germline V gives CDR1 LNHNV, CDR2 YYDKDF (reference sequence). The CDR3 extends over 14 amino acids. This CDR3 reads CATSSPAGNTEAFF. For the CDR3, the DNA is TGTGCCACCAGCAGCCCAGCAGGGAACACTGAAGCTTTCTTT.

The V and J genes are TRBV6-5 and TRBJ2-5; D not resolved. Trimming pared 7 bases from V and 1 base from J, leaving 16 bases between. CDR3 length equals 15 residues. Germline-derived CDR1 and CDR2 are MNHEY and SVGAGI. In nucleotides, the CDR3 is TGTGCCAGCACCTCAATCGGAGACCTCCAAGAGACCCAGTACTTC. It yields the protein CASTSIGDLQETQYF.

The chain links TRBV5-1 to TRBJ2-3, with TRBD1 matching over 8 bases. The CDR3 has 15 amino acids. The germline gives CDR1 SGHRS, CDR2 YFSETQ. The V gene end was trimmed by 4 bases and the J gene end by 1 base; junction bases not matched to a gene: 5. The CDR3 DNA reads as TGCGCCAGCAGCACGATACAGGGGGGCACAGATACGCAGTATTTT. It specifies CASSTIQGGTDTQYF.

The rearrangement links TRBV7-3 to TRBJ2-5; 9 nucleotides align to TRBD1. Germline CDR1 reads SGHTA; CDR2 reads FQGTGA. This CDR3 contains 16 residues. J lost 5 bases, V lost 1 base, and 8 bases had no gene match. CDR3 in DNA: TGTGCCAGCAGCTTAAGGGGGGGACAGGGTAGTGAGACCCAGTACTTC. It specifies CASSLRGGQGSETQYF. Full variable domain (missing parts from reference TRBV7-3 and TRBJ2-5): GAGVSQTPSNKVTEKGKYVELRCDPISGHTALYWYRQSLGQGPEFLIYFQGTGAADDSGLPNDRFFAVRPEGSVSTLKIQRTERGDSAVYLCASSLRGGQGSETQYFGPGTRLLVL.

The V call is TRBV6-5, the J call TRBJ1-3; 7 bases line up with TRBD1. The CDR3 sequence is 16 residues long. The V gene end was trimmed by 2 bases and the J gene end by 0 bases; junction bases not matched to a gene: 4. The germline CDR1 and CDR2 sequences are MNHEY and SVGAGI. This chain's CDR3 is CASSYEGQSSGNTIYF. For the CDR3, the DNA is TGTGCCAGCAGTTACGAGGGACAGTCCTCTGGAAACACCATATATTTT.